The rows below give T cell receptor beta chains drawn from one sample of a study of shared clonotypes between healthy human individuals. Assay used: immunoSEQ multiplex PCR; TCRdb lists only in-frame clones, some missing. The table includes 2 million to 3 million clones, approximately 93% detected once. Sample: naive CD4+ T cells from PBMCs. These receptor sequences come from a man in his late teens or twenties in good health. Some clones in this sample may be carry-over from other donors' samples. CDR3s include the opening cysteine and the closing phenylalanine or tryptophan. Fields, in order: CDR3 protein, CDR3 DNA, D gene, J gene, clone size, V gene. D genes are given only for firm matches. Clone size is given for some rows only: seen once, a few or many times, or a class if the clone is expanded.

CASSAAGGAGADTQYF TGCGCCAGCAGCGCCGCGGGAGGAGCGGGAGCAGATACGCAGTATTTT TRBD2 TRBJ2-3 - TRBV5-1
CASSKYQGAWYNEQFF TGTGCCAGTAGTAAGTACCAGGGGGCTTGGTACAATGAGCAGTTCTTC TRBD1 TRBJ2-1 - TRBV19
CASSVDEGAYGGELFF TGTGCCAGCAGCGTAGATGAGGGGGCCTACGGCGGGGAGCTGTTTTTT TRBD1 TRBJ2-2 - TRBV9
CASSVHRTGPSYEQYF TGTGCCAGCAGCGTCCACCGCACAGGCCCCTCCTACGAGCAGTACTTC - TRBJ2-7 - TRBV9
CASSDSEGLGTGELFF TGTGCCAGCAGTGACTCTGAGGGTCTTGGCACCGGGGAGCTGTTTTTT - TRBJ2-2 - TRBV6-4
CASSLYGRSYNEQFF TGTGCCAGCAGTTTATACGGGAGATCCTACAATGAGCAGTTCTTC - TRBJ2-1 - TRBV27
CASRPPGGQPQHF TGTGCCAGCAGGCCCCCAGGGGGACAGCCCCAGCATTTT TRBD1 TRBJ1-5 - TRBV6-1
CASSLDRGLDWQYF TGTGCCAGCAGCCTGGACAGGGGGCTCGACTGGCAGTACTTC TRBD1 TRBJ2-7 - TRBV7-9
CASSLQGLSSYNEQFF TGTGCCAGCAGCTTGCAGGGACTTAGCTCCTACAATGAGCAGTTCTTC - TRBJ2-1 - TRBV5-5
CASSLGRSYEQYF TGTGCCAGCAGCTTAGGGAGGAGCTACGAGCAGTACTTC - TRBJ2-7 - TRBV7-2
CSATGRFSYEQYF TGCAGCGCCACGGGACGGTTCTCCTACGAGCAGTACTTC - TRBJ2-7 - TRBV29-1
CASSSQPVDEQFF TGTGCCAGCAGCAGCCAGCCAGTGGATGAGCAGTTCTTC - TRBJ2-1 once TRBV7-3
CASSVAFGSGYTGELFF TGTGCCAGCAGCGTAGCCTTCGGGTCAGGGTACACCGGGGAGCTGTTTTTT - TRBJ2-2 - TRBV9
CASSLLTTPADTQYF TGTGCCAGCAGCTTATTAACAACCCCCGCAGATACGCAGTATTTT - TRBJ2-3 - TRBV7-7
CAWSVRSEAFF TGTGCCTGGAGTGTAAGGAGTGAAGCTTTCTTT - TRBJ1-1 few TRBV30
CATSGPIGGKLFF TGTGCCACCAGCGGCCCTATCGGGGGAAAACTGTTTTTT - TRBJ1-4 - TRBV15
CASSPRTGGLRETQYF TGTGCCAGCAGTCCCCGGACAGGGGGCCTGAGGGAGACCCAGTACTTC TRBD1 TRBJ2-5 - TRBV27
CASSIRTGGGETQYF TGTGCCAGCAGTATACGGACAGGGGGGGGAGAGACCCAGTACTTC TRBD1 TRBJ2-5 - TRBV2
CASQPVMNTEAFF TGTGCCAGCCAGCCAGTCATGAACACTGAAGCTTTCTTT - TRBJ1-1 - TRBV28
CASSAGATEDNEQFF TGTGCCAGCAGCGCTGGGGCTACAGAGGACAATGAGCAGTTCTTC - TRBJ2-1 - TRBV9
CASSLRRNPLETQYF TGTGCCAGCAGCTTGAGGCGCAACCCATTGGAGACCCAGTACTTC - TRBJ2-5 - TRBV5-8
CASSFVLGDGELFF TGTGCCAGCAGCTTTGTCCTCGGTGACGGGGAGCTGTTTTTT - TRBJ2-2 - TRBV7-8
CASSQNFGTNQYF TGTGCCAGCAGCCAGAACTTCGGGACTAATCAGTATTTT TRBD2 TRBJ2-3 - TRBV14
CASSLGLAGGRDTQYF TGTGCCAGCAGTTTGGGGCTAGCGGGAGGGAGGGATACGCAGTATTTT TRBD2 TRBJ2-3 - TRBV27
CASSLVLGMNTEAFF TGTGCCAGCAGCTTGGTTCTAGGGATGAACACTGAAGCTTTCTTT - TRBJ1-1 - TRBV5-5
CASSLSIPFYTF TGTGCCAGCAGTTTATCTATCCCTTTCTACACCTTC - TRBJ1-2 - TRBV28
CASSLAVTPYNEQFF TGTGCCAGCAGCTTAGCGGTGACCCCCTACAATGAGCAGTTCTTC - TRBJ2-1 once TRBV7-2
CAWRPAGLPFDQPQHF TGTGCCTGGAGGCCCGCGGGACTGCCTTTCGACCAGCCCCAGCATTTT - TRBJ1-5 - TRBV30